Described below is a single T cell receptor beta chain sequence and its context. It lacks a known antigen. Base qualities are missing; no much larger clone stands one base away. In total, fewer than 750 healthy bone marrow donors made up the cohort. At the time of sampling, every cohort member was nominally healthy, though immune exposures that went unrecorded were likely present. The donor was CMV seropositive and was included in the group of 250 to 350 seropositive cohort members. Each donor provided a peripheral blood sample, and peripheral blood mononuclear cells were used for TCR beta sequencing. Genomic DNA extraction from the blood cell samples was performed with the Qiagen DNeasy Blood Extraction Kit. The sample comes from a study of cytomegalovirus exposure and HLA in healthy donors (dated by TCRdb to about 2017). Some background on the complete study: An earlier analysis of 550 to 700 of the donors reported about 290 Gb of sequence data and 117 million unique TCR beta sequences from about 179 million T cells. About 280 gigabases of sequencing data and 70 million to 95 million unique TCR sequences made up an early release that covered nearly 650 HLA-typed donors. Of the approximately 370 genotyped donors, 75% to 85% were placed in the genetic ancestry cluster associated with self-reported Caucasian donors. The aim of the study was to test whether cataloging public T cell receptors could identify signatures of past pathogen exposure. The T cell repertoires of around 730 subjects were profiled by immunosequencing and related to cytomegalovirus serostatus. A separate validation cohort of roughly 110 different subjects was used in addition to the approximately 700-subject first cohort. To predict cytomegalovirus infection status, the study combined high-throughput TCR immunosequencing, statistical association of individual TCRs with disease status, and machine learning. To study patterns of TCR occurrence, a later analysis re-analyzed previously published TCR beta repertoires from 600 to 750 donors and added high-resolution HLA genotyping. The later analysis used no new phenotypic data to find candidate immune exposures, relying instead on TCR beta sequences and their occurrence across donors. An earlier analysis of fewer than 700 of the donors applied high-throughput TCR beta sequencing to assess whether each TCR beta V gene segment acted as functional or pseudogenic. Donor age, sex, ethnicity and CMV serostatus were compiled alongside the repertoire data. Genome-wide SNP genotypes for about 65% of the roughly 700 donors were used in a later genetic analysis, which treated that subset as a discovery cohort. All discovery cohort repertoires had been generated on a single sequencing platform. HLA typing included class I and class II loci at four-digit resolution. The number of typed donors differed by locus: roughly 620-640 for A, B, C, DRB1 and DQB1; approximately 530 for DQA1; around 580 for DPA1; and some 470 for DPB1. A few DR-DQ haplotypes were handled as single units for association and clustering because linkage in the cohort was strong. Among about 370 genotyped donors of the cohort, an average of approximately 220,000 unique TCR beta nucleotide sequences was sequenced per donor, of which about 19% were non-productive. Broader findings and caveats from the paper: Compared with the 666-donor mean, donors in an Asian-associated ancestry cluster had fewer N-insertions in productive TCRs, according to a later genetic analysis. The study gave a list of 150 to 200 TCR beta chains associated with cytomegalovirus. Assigning TCR associations to individual alleles was difficult when HLA alleles, especially DR and DQ, strongly co-occurred. Three of the identified cytomegalovirus-associated TCR beta chains were confirmed in vitro to be specific for cytomegalovirus antigens. Most TCR sequences were seen in very few donors, while some public TCRs were found in many individuals. Because HLA typing was missing for some donors at each locus, association tests included only the typed subset. Linkage disequilibrium might explain the correlated functional status among segregating V segments, but an unknown experimental factor could not be ruled out. According to a later analysis, most CMV-associated TCR beta chains appeared to be HLA-restricted, and the HLA associations seemed to be driven largely by CMV exposure. According to a later analysis, parvovirus B19, influenza, CMV and Epstein-Barr virus appeared linked to several top co-occurrence clusters. A later genetic analysis associated a missense DCLRE1C variant with V-gene and J-gene trimming of TCR beta chains, and an independent cohort replicated the association. The presence/absence analyses assumed that sequencing depth was roughly uniform across donors, and that assumption may not be true. The cohort was sequenced for TCR beta chains only, and without alpha or paired-chain data the features that could be detected were limited. A group of highly shared sequence variants was considered likely to be a technical artifact of the sequencing pipeline. A further reported finding was that TCR beta sequences accurately predicted the HLA-A and HLA-B alleles for most subjects in the first cohort. A later analysis associated 16,951 TCR beta sequences with specific HLA alleles at a false discovery rate of 0.05. The classifier was reported to diagnose cytomegalovirus status with high specificity and sensitivity in both the original cohort and the validation cohort. Broadly in line with IMGT annotations, most TCR beta V segments showed up in productive rearrangements about 87% or about 30% of the time in an earlier analysis of roughly 590 of the donors. Compared with equally common non-associated chains, HLA-associated TCR beta chains in a later analysis were more clonally expanded and had lower generation probabilities. For the cohort, immune exposure information was limited to CMV serostatus. Because the 87-base-pair reads could not distinguish some IMGT-functional V segments, including TRBV6-2 and TRBV6-3, those segments were excluded. The authors suggested that the approach could potentially be extended to other disease states and immunological phenotypes. In a later analysis, TCR association rates were found to vary across HLA loci, with the most associated TCRs seen for DRB1 alleles and the fewest for HLA-C alleles. Because counts were too low, 15 to 20 rarely observed V segments, including chromosome 9 orphons, were excluded from the earlier analysis of under 650 of the donors.

Reading the germline V gene gives CDR1 SGHDT and CDR2 YYEEEE. From the cysteine up to the phenylalanine, the CDR3 has a length of 13 residues. The entry retains the CDR3 DNA only, 39 bases that are in frame from base 1. Trimming takes 5 bases from V and 4 bases from J, and the germline ends sit 10 bases apart. Libraries were prepared through the immunoSEQ multiplex PCR assay. A mixture of 60 forward primers for TCR Vbeta segments and 13 reverse primers for TCR Jbeta segments was used in the multiplex PCR. The CDR3 region of rearranged TCR beta genes was amplified from genomic DNA with a multiplex PCR assay. Amplified TCR beta libraries were sequenced as 87-base-pair reads on the Illumina HiSeq System. On the authors' methods: A later analysis counted 75 million to 100 million unique TCR beta chains across the 650 to 700 repertoires, and some 11 million of these chains were shared by at least two donors. Raw reads were error-corrected and collapsed into unique sequences by a nearest-neighbor algorithm in which closely related sequences were merged to remove PCR and sequencing errors. CDR3 sequences were aligned to IMGT reference sequences to assign V, D and J gene segments. For a sequence to be retained, at least a six-nucleotide match to both a V gene segment and a J gene segment was required. Rearrangements were called productive when the CDR3 lacked stop codons and stayed in frame with V and J; all others were non-productive. Following IMGT convention, CDR3 was defined as the stretch from the second conserved V-encoded cysteine up to the conserved J-encoded phenylalanine. In an earlier analysis of roughly 580 of the donors, sequences lacking an unambiguous match to a single V gene segment were excluded. An earlier analysis of several hundred of the donors classified V segments as functional when productive rearrangements were above 56.7% and as segregating when the standard deviation between donors was above 5%. A statistical classification framework was developed to diagnose cytomegalovirus status using the catalog of TCR beta chain sequences. A later analysis assigned V and J genes by comparing TCR nucleotide sequences with IMGT/GENE-DB human TR gene sequences. A later analysis assigned CDR3 sequences and most-parsimonious VDJ recombination scenarios with the TCRdist pipeline. In a later analysis, each TCR beta chain was defined by its CDR3 amino acid sequence together with its V-gene family, and reads without a unique V-gene family were excluded. In a later analysis, approximately 640 highly shared, low-generation-probability nucleotide sequences were removed to address suspected cross-contamination and a sequencing artifact. For each public chain, a later analysis derived a clonal expansion index from normalized ranks of inferred template counts within each repertoire. Generation probabilities in a later analysis came from a VDJ recombination model fitted to out-of-frame rearrangements, and those results were checked against IGoR. In a later analysis, TCR-TCR, TCR-HLA and TCR-CMV co-occurrence was scored with hypergeometric tests, and a repertoire-size bias correction was applied to TCR pairs. In a later analysis, false discovery rates were estimated by permuting HLA or CMV assignments 20 times. In a later analysis, co-occurring TCRs were grouped using DBSCAN, and TCRdist sequence similarity was added for clustering within HLA-allele-positive subsets. Repertoires with fewer than 30,000 or more than 120,000 public chains were left out of co-occurrence clustering, as were about 5 repertoires with anomalous nucleotide sharing. Sourced from immuneACCESS, this table was stored by TCRdb with only in-frame sequences that have V and J called. A share of the clones is absent; for the studies checked, an unresolved V gene accounts for under half, and the remainder has no known explanation. The D gene and trimming were derived from the DNA, and the V and J assignments and clone size from that table. This sample lists fewer than 65,000 clones; roughly 80% were detected once. The ten largest clones capture approximately 3.3% of the sample.

The chain links TRBV5-6 with TRBJ2-1; the D gene is perhaps TRBD1, on 5 matching bases. The specimen sequenced was PBMCs. The clonotype comes from a woman in her forties in good health and CMV-seropositive. The CDR3 protein is CASSQQVYNEQFF. The base sequence is TGTGCCAGCAGTCAACAGGTTTACAATGAGCAGTTCTTC. Reference TRBV5-6 and TRBJ2-1 genes cover what lies past the CDR3, so the full variable domain is DAGVTQSPTHLIKTRGQQVTLRCSPKSGHDTVSWYQQALGQGPQFIFQYYEEEERQRGNFPDRFSGHQFPNYSSELNVNALLLGDSALYLCASSQQVYNEQFFGPGTRLTVL.